These 18 T cell receptor beta chains came from one sample sequenced in a study of T cell responses to AZD1222 COVID-19 vaccine (dated by TCRdb to the early 2020s). In light of the paper, this sample's time point label describes: about 28 days (+/-7) after the second vaccine dose. The library was built by means of the immunoSEQ multiplex PCR assay. In TCRdb, the immuneACCESS table is reduced to in-frame sequences with V and J assigned. These tables do not hold every clone; where another copy was compared, an unresolved V gene accounts for under half, and the others remain unexplained. Across this sample there are around 53,000 clones, with about 86% seen only once. Around 7% of the sample is taken by the ten largest. Material: peripheral blood, obtained 28 days after the second AZD1222 dose. The receptors originated from an adult who received the AZD1222 COVID-19 vaccine.

The chain recombines TRBV5-1 with TRBJ2-7; possible D gene TRBD2, 5 bases. The ends were cut back, 0 bases at V and 9 bases at J, with 13 bases in the middle. CDR3 size: 13 residues. The germline V gene has CDR1 SGHRS and CDR2 YFSETQ. The DNA of the CDR3 is TGCGCCAGCAGCTTGGGACCGCGAGGGTGGCAGTACTTC. Amino acid sequence: CASSLGPRGWQYF.

The rearrangement uses TRBV10-3 and TRBJ2-7, with 9 bases fitting TRBD2. The CDR3 runs to 16 residues. Looked up from germline, CDR1 is ENHRY and CDR2 is SYGVKD. V dropped 0 bases and J dropped 5; count of bases not matched to a gene: 8. The DNA for the CDR3 is TGTGCCATCAGTGAGTCTTTTAGCGGGAGATCCCACGAGCAGTACTTC. The encoded protein is CAISESFSGRSHEQYF.

This chain connects TRBV28 to TRBJ2-1; 13 positions match TRBD2. Trimming took 6 bases from V and 9 from J; bases not matched to a gene: 8. CDR1 and CDR2 (germline): MDHEN, SYDVKM. The CDR3 covers 15 residues. CDR3 residues: CASSSRLAGGGEQFF. The CDR3 DNA reads as TGTGCCAGCAGCTCAAGACTAGCGGGAGGAGGTGAGCAGTTCTTC.

The chain combines TRBV28 with TRBJ1-5, with D unclear. CDR3 length equals 17 residues. V dropped 5 bases and J dropped 6 bases, with 23 bases sitting between them. Germline CDR1 MDHEN, CDR2 SYDVKM. The DNA for the CDR3 is TGTGCCAGCAGTCCTGGTGGTTTTCTTATAGGTGGTCAGCCCCAGCATTTT. The encoded protein is CASSPGGFLIGGQPQHF.

This sequence joins TRBV5-6 and TRBJ2-5; 7 nucleotides agree with TRBD2. After removal of 4 bases from V and 2 bases from J, the junction contained 8 bases not matched to a gene. The length of the CDR3 is 15 residues. The germline V gene has CDR1 SGHDT and CDR2 YYEEEE. In nucleotides, the CDR3 is TGTGCCAGCAGCGTGACACTCGGGGGGCAAGAGACCCAGTACTTC. Translation gives CASSVTLGGQETQYF.

J is TRBJ2-5 and V is TRBV5-6, with a weak D call TRBD1 (5 bases). The germline V and J ends were trimmed by 0 bases and 10 bases, with 19 bases remaining between them. The CDR3 length is 15 residues. CDR1 is SGHDT, CDR2 YYEEEE, per germline. For the CDR3, the DNA is TGTGCCAGCAGCTTGGCCGGCCAGGCCGTAGGGGACCAGTACTTC. Protein sequence: CASSLAGQAVGDQYF.

V is TRBV4-2 and J is TRBJ2-2; D might be TRBD2 (7 bases). The V gene lost 4 bases and the J gene lost 4 bases, with 22 bases spanning the gap. From germline, CDR1 is LGHNA and CDR2 YNFKEQ. The CDR3 loop spans 18 amino acids. The CDR3 DNA follows: TGTGCCAGCAGCCCCGTTGGGGGGCGGGAGAGTGGCACCGGGGAGCTGTTTTTT. Translated: CASSPVGGRESGTGELFF.

In the case of this clone: The sample contains more than one DNA sequence encoding this CDR3. V is TRBV10-3 and J is TRBJ2-7; 8 bases are shared with TRBD1. Trimming took 6 bases from V and 3 from J; bases not matched to a gene: 7. Germline loops: CDR1 ENHRY, CDR2 SYGVKD. This CDR3 region has 14 residues. The DNA for the CDR3 is TGTGCCATCAGCCCCGGGACAGGTGGCTACGAGCAGTACTTC. Its translation is CAISPGTGGYEQYF.

The genes are TRBV3-1 (or the pseudogene TRBV3-2) and TRBJ1-6; perhaps TRBD1 as D (5 bases). CDR1 is LGHDT and CDR2 is YNNKEL in the germline V gene (reference sequence). V gave up 4 bases and J gave up 7 bases, with 11 bases separating them. The length of the CDR3 is 14 residues. CDR3 sequence (DNA): TGTGCCAGCAGCCCTGGGACGGGGAATTCACCCCTCCACTTT. Translating it yields CASSPGTGNSPLHF.

CDR3 in amino acids: CASSKSWGGLAGVEETQYF. The CDR3 DNA is TGTGCCAGCAGCAAATCATGGGGGGGACTAGCGGGAGTGGAGGAGACCCAGTACTTC. The rearrangement links TRBV21-1 to TRBJ2-5; no DNA check was done on the table's D call, TRBD2. TRBV21-1 constitutes a pseudogene. The CDR3 is made up of 19 amino acids.

The chain recombines TRBV19 with TRBJ2-7; 7 bases are a match to TRBD2. The V and J ends lost 3 bases and 0 bases, in that order; junction bases with no gene match: 5. CDR3 size: 15 residues. In germline, CDR1 is LNHDA, CDR2 SQIVND (reference sequence). The CDR3 DNA sequence: TGTGCCAGTAGTATTCAATGGGGGGGCTCCTACGAGCAGTACTTC. Residues: CASSIQWGGSYEQYF.

This chain links TRBV5-1 with TRBJ1-5, with D tentatively TRBD1 (5 bases). Germline V gene sequence: CDR1 SGHRS, CDR2 YFSETQ. The CDR3 has 15 amino acids. Trimming took 1 base from V and 1 from J, leaving 9 bases between them. The CDR3 coding sequence is TGCGCCAGCAGCTTGTGGGGGGGGAGCAATCAGCCCCAGCATTTT. Protein sequence: CASSLWGGSNQPQHF.

The chain uses TRBV5-8 and TRBJ1-4, with TRBD1 matching over 9 bases. Germline CDR1 reads SGHTS; CDR2 reads YDEGEE. J was trimmed by 8 bases and V by 4 bases; bases with no gene match: 6. CDR3 length equals 14 residues. CDR3 region: CASSRGQGGEKLFF. The CDR3 region has the DNA TGTGCCAGCAGCAGGGGACAGGGAGGCGAAAAACTGTTTTTT.

This sequence joins TRBV7-3 and TRBJ2-5; either TRBD1 or TRBD2 may fit D (5 bases each). The V gene's germline CDR1 is SGHTA and CDR2 FQGTGA. The CDR3 has 14 residues. Between the trimmed V and J ends, which lost 2 bases and 4 bases, there was a span of 11 bases. The CDR3 region is CASSLQGRGETQYF. CDR3 sequence (DNA): TGTGCCAGCAGCTTACAGGGCCGGGGAGAGACCCAGTACTTC.

This sequence joins TRBV19 and TRBJ2-7; TRBD2 aligns across 7 bases. Germline-derived CDR1 and CDR2 are LNHDA and SQIVND (reference sequence). This CDR3 is built from 11 residues. Trimming took 8 bases from V and 2 from J; bases not matched to a gene: 0. The CDR3 coding sequence is TGTGCCAGTGGACTAGCCTACGAGCAGTACTTC. Translated: CASGLAYEQYF.

The chain recombines TRBV10-3 with TRBJ2-3; 8 bases agree with TRBD1. This CDR3 is built from 17 residues. Germline loops: CDR1 ENHRY, CDR2 SYGVKD. The junction had 10 bases not matched to a gene; V was cut back by 5 bases and J by 0 bases. In nucleotides, the CDR3 is TGTGCCATCAGTAACAGCCACAGGGGGTCCAGCACAGATACGCAGTATTTT. This translates into CAISNSHRGSSTDTQYF.

Here the CDR3 DNA reads TGTGCCTGGAGTGTCCCGGGGACAGCAAAAAACTATGGCTACACCTTC. Its protein product is CAWSVPGTAKNYGYTF. This chain uses TRBV30 with TRBJ1-2, with TRBD1 matching 7 bases. This CDR3 has 16 residues. The V and J ends lost 0 bases and 2 bases, in that order; junction bases with no gene match: 9. Per germline, CDR1 GTSNPN and CDR2 SVGIG (reference sequence).

This rearrangement joins TRBV7-2 to TRBJ1-2; D possibly corresponds to TRBD1 (5 bases). Germline loops: CDR1 SGHTA, CDR2 FQGNSA. The CDR3 has 13 residues. V lost 4 bases and J 7 bases, leaving 13 bases between the germline ends. CDR3 bases: TGTGCCAGCAGCTCGGGACCAGGAGGTGGCTACACCTTC. Its translation: CASSSGPGGGYTF.